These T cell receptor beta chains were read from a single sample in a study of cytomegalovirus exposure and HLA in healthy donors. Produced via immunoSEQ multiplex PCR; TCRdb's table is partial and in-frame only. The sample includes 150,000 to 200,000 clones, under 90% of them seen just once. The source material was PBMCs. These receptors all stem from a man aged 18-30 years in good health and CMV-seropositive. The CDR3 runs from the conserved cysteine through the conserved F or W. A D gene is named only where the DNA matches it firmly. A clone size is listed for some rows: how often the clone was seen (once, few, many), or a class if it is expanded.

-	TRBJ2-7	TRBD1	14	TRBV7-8	CASAGTGLSYEQYF	TGTGCCAGCGCTGGGACAGGTCTGTCCTACGAGCAGTACTTC
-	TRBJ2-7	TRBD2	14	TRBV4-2	CASSQENGGGEQYF	TGTGCCAGCAGCCAAGAGAATGGGGGGGGTGAGCAGTACTTC
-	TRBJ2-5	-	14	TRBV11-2	CASSPREGQETQYF	TGTGCCAGCAGCCCTAGAGAGGGTCAAGAGACCCAGTACTTC
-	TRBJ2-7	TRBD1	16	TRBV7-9	CASSLLQGAQSYEQYF	TGTGCCAGCAGCTTACTCCAGGGGGCGCAGTCCTACGAGCAGTACTTC
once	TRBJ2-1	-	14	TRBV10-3	CAIGAEISYNEQFF	TGTGCCATCGGAGCGGAGATCTCCTACAATGAGCAGTTCTTC
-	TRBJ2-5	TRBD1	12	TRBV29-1	CSVWDSGATQYF	TGCAGCGTTTGGGACAGCGGCGCGACCCAGTACTTC
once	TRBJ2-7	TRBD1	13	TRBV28	CASSLDRRYEQYF	TGTGCCAGCAGTTTGGACAGGAGGTACGAGCAGTACTTC
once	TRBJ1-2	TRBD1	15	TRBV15	CATSRVGGGRYGYTF	TGTGCCACCAGCAGAGTCGGAGGGGGCCGCTATGGCTACACCTTC
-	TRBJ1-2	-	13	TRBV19	CASSTTYNYGYTF	TGTGCCAGTAGTACCACCTATAACTATGGCTACACCTTC
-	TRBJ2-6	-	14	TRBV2	CASGPFSGANVLTF	TGTGCCAGCGGCCCATTCTCTGGGGCCAACGTCCTGACTTTC
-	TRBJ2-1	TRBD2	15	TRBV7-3	CASSSGTSGYNEQFF	TGTGCCAGCAGCTCCGGGACTAGCGGCTACAATGAGCAGTTCTTC
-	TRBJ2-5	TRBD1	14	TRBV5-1	CASSPGQGGRTQYF	TGCGCCAGCAGCCCCGGACAGGGGGGACGGACCCAGTACTTC
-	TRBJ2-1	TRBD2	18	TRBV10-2	CASSDLAGSGSSYNEQFF	TGCGCCAGCAGTGATTTAGCCGGTAGCGGGAGCTCCTACAATGAGCAGTTCTTC
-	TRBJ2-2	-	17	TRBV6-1	CASSEETAAFNHGELFF	TGTGCCAGCAGTGAGGAGACAGCCGCCTTCAATCACGGGGAGCTGTTTTTT
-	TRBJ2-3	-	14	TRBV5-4	CASRPGHSTDTQYF	TGTGCCAGCAGACCGGGACACAGCACAGATACGCAGTATTTT